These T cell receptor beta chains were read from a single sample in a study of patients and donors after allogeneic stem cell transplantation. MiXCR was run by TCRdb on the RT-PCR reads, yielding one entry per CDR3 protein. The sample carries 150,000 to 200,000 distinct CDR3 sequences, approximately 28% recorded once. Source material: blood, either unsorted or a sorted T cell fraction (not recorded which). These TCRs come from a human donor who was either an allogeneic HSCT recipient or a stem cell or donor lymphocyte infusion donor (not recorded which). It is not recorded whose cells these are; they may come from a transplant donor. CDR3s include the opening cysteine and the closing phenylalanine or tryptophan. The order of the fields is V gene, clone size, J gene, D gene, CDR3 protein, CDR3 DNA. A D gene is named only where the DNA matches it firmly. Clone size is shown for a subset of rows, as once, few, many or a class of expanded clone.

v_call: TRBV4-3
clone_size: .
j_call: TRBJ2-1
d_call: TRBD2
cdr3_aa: CASSSGLDEQFF
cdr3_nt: TGCGCCAGCAGCTCGGGACTAGATGAGCAGTTCTTC

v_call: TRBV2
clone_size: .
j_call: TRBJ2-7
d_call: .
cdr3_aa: CASREISYEQYF
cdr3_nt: TGTGCCAGCAGGGAAATTTCCTACGAGCAGTACTTC

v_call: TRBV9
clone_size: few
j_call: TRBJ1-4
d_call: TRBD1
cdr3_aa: CASSVTGAFEKLFF
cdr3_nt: TGTGCCAGCAGCGTCACAGGGGCTTTCGAAAAACTGTTTTTT

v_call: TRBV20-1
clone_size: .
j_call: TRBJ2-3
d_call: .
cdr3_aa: CRSERPTDTQYF
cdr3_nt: TGCCGCTCTGAGCGGCCCACAGATACGCAGTATTTT

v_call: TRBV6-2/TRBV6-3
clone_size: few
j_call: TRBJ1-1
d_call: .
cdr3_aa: CASSYSGQLNTEAFF
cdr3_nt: TGTGCCAGCAGTTACAGTGGGCAGCTGAACACTGAAGCTTTCTTT

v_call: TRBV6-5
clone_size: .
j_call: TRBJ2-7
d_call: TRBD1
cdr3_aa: CASSETGHRRYEQYF
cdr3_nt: TGTGCCAGCAGTGAGACAGGGCATAGGAGATACGAGCAGTACTTC

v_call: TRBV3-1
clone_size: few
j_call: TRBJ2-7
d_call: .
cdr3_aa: CASSQRPSDEQYF
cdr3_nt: TGTGCCAGCAGCCAACGTCCTAGCGACGAGCAGTACTTC

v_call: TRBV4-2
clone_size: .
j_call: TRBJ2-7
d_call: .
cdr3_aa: CASSQDDGIEQYF
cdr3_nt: TGTGCCAGCAGCCAAGATGATGGTATTGAGCAGTACTTC

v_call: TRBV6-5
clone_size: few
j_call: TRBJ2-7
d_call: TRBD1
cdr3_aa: CASSNTGTGVYEQYF
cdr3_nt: TGTGCCAGCAGTAATACAGGGACAGGGGTTTACGAGCAGTACTTC

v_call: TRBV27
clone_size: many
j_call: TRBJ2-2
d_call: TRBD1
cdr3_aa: CASRLGQPNTGELFF
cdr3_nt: TGTGCCAGCCGGTTGGGACAGCCTAACACCGGGGAGCTGTTTTTT

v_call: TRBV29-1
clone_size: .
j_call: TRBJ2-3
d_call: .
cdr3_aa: CSGLRGEGQYF
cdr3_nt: TGCAGCGGCCTCAGGGGAGAGGGGCAGTATTTT

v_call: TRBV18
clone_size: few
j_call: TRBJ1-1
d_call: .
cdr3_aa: CASSPPSMNTEAFF
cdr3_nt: TGTGCCAGCTCACCACCCAGTATGAACACTGAAGCTTTCTTT

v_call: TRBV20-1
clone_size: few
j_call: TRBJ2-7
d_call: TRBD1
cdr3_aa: CSARQDRAHYEQYF
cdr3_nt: TGCAGTGCTAGGCAGGACAGGGCCCACTACGAGCAGTACTTC

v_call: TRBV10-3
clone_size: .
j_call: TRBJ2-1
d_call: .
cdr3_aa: CAISGGVRPYNEQFF
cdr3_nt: TGTGCCATCAGTGGAGGGGTGAGGCCCTACAATGAGCAGTTCTTC

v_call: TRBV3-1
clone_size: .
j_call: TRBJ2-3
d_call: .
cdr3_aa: CASSQDGPQYF
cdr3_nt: TGTGCCAGCAGCCAAGACGGACCGCAGTATTTT

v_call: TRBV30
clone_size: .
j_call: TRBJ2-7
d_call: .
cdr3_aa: CAWSALYEQYF
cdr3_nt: TGTGCCTGGAGTGCCCTTTACGAGCAGTACTTC

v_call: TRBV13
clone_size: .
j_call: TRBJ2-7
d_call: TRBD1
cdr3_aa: CASSQRHRGKYF
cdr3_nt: TGTGCCAGCAGCCAACGCCACAGGGGCAAGTACTTC

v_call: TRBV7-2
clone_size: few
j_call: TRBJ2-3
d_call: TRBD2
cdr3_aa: CASSLGVLYSGRVPDTQYF
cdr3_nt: TGTGCCAGCAGCTTAGGCGTCCTTTATAGCGGGAGGGTCCCAGATACGCAGTATTTT

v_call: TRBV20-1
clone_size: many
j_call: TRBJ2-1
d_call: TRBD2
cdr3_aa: CSARDSGRGYNEQFF
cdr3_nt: TGCAGTGCTAGAGATAGCGGGAGGGGGTACAATGAGCAGTTCTTC

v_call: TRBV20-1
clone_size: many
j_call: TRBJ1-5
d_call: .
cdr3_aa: CSARGRNQPQHF
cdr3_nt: TGCAGTGCTAGAGGACGGAATCAGCCCCAGCATTTT

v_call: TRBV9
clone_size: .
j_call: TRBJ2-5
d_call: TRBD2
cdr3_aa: CASTAGGLQETQYF
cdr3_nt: TGTGCCAGCACTGCGGGAGGGCTGCAAGAGACCCAGTACTTC

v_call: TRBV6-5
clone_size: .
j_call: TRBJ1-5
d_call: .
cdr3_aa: CASSYSWNQPQHF
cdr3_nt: TGTGCCAGCAGTTACTCGTGGAATCAGCCCCAGCATTTT

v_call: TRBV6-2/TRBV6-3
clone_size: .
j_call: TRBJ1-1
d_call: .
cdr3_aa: CASSYSTAAGNTEAFF
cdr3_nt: TGTGCCAGCAGTTACTCGACGGCGGCAGGAAACACTGAAGCTTTCTTT

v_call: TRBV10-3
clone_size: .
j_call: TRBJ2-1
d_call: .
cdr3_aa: CAISESYYNEQFF
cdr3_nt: TGTGCCATCAGTGAGTCGTACTACAATGAGCAGTTCTTC

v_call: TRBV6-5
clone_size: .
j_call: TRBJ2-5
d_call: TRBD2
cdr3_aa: CASSYASGITQYF
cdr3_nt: TGTGCCAGCAGTTACGCTAGCGGTATCACCCAGTACTTC

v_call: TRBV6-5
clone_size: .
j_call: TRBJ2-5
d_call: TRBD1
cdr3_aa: CASSYSGGRGQQYF
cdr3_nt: TGTGCCAGCAGTTACTCGGGCGGCAGGGGGCAACAGTACTTC

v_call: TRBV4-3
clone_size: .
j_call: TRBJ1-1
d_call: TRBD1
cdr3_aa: CASSHLVGAGGEAFF
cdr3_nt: TGCGCCAGCAGCCACTTAGTGGGGGCAGGGGGTGAAGCTTTCTTT

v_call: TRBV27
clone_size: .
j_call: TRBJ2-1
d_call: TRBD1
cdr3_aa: CASSPDRGSYNEQFF
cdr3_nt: TGTGCCAGCAGTCCGGACAGGGGGTCATACAATGAGCAGTTCTTC

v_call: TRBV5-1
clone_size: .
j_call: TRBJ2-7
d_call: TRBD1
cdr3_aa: CASSSGRGTGMYEQYF
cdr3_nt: TGCGCCAGCAGCTCTGGCCGCGGGACAGGGATGTACGAGCAGTACTTC

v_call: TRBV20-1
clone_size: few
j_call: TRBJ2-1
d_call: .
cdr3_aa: CSARDGGYEQFF
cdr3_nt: TGCAGTGCTAGAGATGGTGGCTATGAGCAGTTCTTC

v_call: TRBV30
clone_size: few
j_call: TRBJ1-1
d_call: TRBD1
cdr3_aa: CAGGQGSGEAFF
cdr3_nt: TGTGCCGGGGGACAGGGGAGTGGTGAAGCTTTCTTT

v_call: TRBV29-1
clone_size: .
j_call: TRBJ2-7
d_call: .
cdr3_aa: CSVAGPPQEQYF
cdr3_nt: TGCAGCGTTGCGGGGCCACCCCAGGAGCAGTACTTC

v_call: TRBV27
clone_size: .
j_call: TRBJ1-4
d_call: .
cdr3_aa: CASSPQPGGQDNEKLFF
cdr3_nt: TGTGCCAGCAGCCCACAACCCGGGGGGCAGGATAATGAAAAACTGTTTTTT